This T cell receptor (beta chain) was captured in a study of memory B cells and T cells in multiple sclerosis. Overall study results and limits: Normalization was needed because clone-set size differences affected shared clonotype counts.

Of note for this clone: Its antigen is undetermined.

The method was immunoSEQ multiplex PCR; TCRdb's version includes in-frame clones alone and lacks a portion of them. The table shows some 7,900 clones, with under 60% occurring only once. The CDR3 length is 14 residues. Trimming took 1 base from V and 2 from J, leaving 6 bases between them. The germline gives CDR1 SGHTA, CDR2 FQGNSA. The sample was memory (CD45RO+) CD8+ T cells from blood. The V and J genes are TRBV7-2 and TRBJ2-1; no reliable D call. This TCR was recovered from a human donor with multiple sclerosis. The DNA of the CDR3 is TGTGCCAGCAGCTTAGAAGAGGCCTACAATGAGCAGTTCTTC. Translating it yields CASSLEEAYNEQFF.